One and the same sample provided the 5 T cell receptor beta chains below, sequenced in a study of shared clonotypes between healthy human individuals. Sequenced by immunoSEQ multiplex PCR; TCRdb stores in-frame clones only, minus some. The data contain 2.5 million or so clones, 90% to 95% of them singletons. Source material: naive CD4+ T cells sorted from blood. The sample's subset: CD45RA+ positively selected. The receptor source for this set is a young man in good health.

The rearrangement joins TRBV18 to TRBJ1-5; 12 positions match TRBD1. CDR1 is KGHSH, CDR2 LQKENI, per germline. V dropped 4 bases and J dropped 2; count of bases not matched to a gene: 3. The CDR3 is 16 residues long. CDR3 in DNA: TGTGCCAGCTCACTGGGACAGGGGGCCCGCAATCAGCCCCAGCATTTT. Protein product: CASSLGQGARNQPQHF.

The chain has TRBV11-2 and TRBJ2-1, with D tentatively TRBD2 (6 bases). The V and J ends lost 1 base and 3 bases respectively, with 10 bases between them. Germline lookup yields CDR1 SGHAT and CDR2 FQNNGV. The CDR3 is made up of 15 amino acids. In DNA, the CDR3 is TGTGCCAGCAGCTTAGGGGGGGATCGCTACAATGAGCAGTTCTTC. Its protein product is CASSLGGDRYNEQFF.

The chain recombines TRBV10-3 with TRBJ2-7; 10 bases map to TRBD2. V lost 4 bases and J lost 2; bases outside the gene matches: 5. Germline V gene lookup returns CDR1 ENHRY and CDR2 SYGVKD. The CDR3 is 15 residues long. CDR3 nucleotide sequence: TGTGCCATCAGTGCGGTAGCGGGGGGCCCCTACGAGCAGTACTTC. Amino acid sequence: CAISAVAGGPYEQYF.

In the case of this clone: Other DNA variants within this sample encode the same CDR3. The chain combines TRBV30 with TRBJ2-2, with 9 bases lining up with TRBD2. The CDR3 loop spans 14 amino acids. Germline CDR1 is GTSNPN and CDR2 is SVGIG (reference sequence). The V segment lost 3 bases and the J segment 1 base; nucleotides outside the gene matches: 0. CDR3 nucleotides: TGTGCCTGGAGGACTAGCGGGAACACCGGGGAGCTGTTTTTT. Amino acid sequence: CAWRTSGNTGELFF. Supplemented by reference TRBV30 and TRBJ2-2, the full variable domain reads SQTIHQWPATLVQPVGSPLSLECTVEGTSNPNLYWYRQAAGRGLQLLFYSVGIGQISSEVPQNLSASRPQDRQFILSSKKLLLSDSGFYLCAWRTSGNTGELFFGEGSRLTVL.

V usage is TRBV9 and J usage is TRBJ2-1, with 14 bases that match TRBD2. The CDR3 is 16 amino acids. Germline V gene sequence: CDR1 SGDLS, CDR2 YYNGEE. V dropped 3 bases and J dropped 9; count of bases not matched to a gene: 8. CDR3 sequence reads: CASSATGLAGVVEQFF. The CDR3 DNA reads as TGTGCCAGCAGCGCCACGGGACTAGCGGGAGTGGTTGAGCAGTTCTTC.